The 15 T cell receptor beta chains below all came from one sample that was sequenced in a study of identifying expanded T cells in peripheral blood (dated by TCRdb to between 2018 and 2020). Library method: the immunoSEQ multiplex PCR assay. As stored in TCRdb, this immuneACCESS dataset retains in-frame rearrangements with V and J assigned. A fraction of the clones does not appear; measured against another copy, unresolved V genes explain less than half of the discrepancy, and the remainder lacks a known reason. For this sample there are tens of thousands of clones; over 75% appear just once. In total, the top ten clones hold 5.5% to 6% of the sample. The sequenced sample consisted of blood. The receptors shown here come from a person between 18 and 75 years old in good health.

The genes are TRBV15 and TRBJ1-2, with D possibly being TRBD1 (5 bases). The V and J ends lost 5 bases and 6 bases respectively, with 19 bases between them. The CDR3 runs to 15 residues. Germline V gene lookup returns CDR1 LNHNV and CDR2 YYDKDF (reference sequence). The chain's CDR3 is CATSRSTGELDGYTF. For the CDR3, the DNA is TGTGCCACCAGCCGCAGTACAGGCGAACTCGATGGCTACACCTTC.

The V gene is TRBV2, the J gene TRBJ1-2; D uncertain. V gave up 4 bases and J gave up 4 bases, with 10 bases separating them. The germline gives CDR1 SNHLY, CDR2 FYNNEI. The CDR3 has 13 amino acids. The CDR3 DNA is TGTGCCAGCAGTGCCTCGGATATCTATGGCTACACCTTC. It is translated as CASSASDIYGYTF. Full variable domain (outside the CDR3, taken from reference TRBV2 and TRBJ1-2): EPEVTQTPSHQVTQMGQEVILRCVPISNHLYFYWYRQILGQKVEFLVSFYNNEISEKSEIFDDQFSVERPDGSNFTLKIRSTKLEDSAMYFCASSASDIYGYTFGSGTRLTVV.

V is TRBV27 and J is TRBJ1-2; D remains ambiguous. The V end was cut by 0 bases, the J end by 4 bases, with 12 bases between. Germline CDR1 is MNHEY and CDR2 is SMNVEV (reference sequence). The CDR3 spans 15 residues. CDR3 in DNA: TGTGCCAGCAGTTTATCCTCCGCTGGGGTCTATGGCTACACCTTC. Its protein is CASSLSSAGVYGYTF.

V is TRBV2 and J is TRBJ1-1; possible D gene TRBD1, 6 bases. V was cut by 4 bases and J by 5 bases, with 14 bases left in between. Germline V lookup: CDR1 SNHLY, CDR2 FYNNEI. This CDR3 spans 14 amino acids. The CDR3 DNA follows: TGTGCCAGCAGTGTCCCGACAGGTTTTACTGAAGCTTTCTTT. This sequence encodes CASSVPTGFTEAFF.

The rearrangement joins TRBV5-6 to TRBJ2-3; D is unclear. Trimming took off 0 bases at V and 1 base at J, with 9 bases between the two ends. Germline CDR1 and CDR2: SGHDT and YYEEEE. The CDR3 has 15 amino acids. The CDR3 bases are TGTGCCAGCAGCTTGGGGCCCCCCGGCACAGATACGCAGTATTTT. It codes for CASSLGPPGTDTQYF.

This chain links TRBV9 with TRBJ1-1; D possibly corresponds to TRBD1 (5 bases). CDR3 length: 14 residues. V was trimmed by 0 bases and J by 5 bases, leaving 11 bases between them. CDR1 is SGDLS, CDR2 YYNGEE, per germline. The DNA of the CDR3 is TGTGCCAGCAGCGTAGTCCCGGAGGGGACTGAAGCTTTCTTT. Its protein product is CASSVVPEGTEAFF.

The genes are TRBV15 and TRBJ1-5, with D uncertain. The CDR3 has 16 residues. Trimming pared 0 bases from V and 0 bases from J, leaving 9 bases between. Germline V lookup: CDR1 LNHNV, CDR2 YYDKDF (reference sequence). CDR3 sequence reads: CATSRDYTYSNQPQHF. The CDR3 coding sequence is TGTGCCACCAGCAGAGATTACACTTATAGCAATCAGCCCCAGCATTTT.

CDR3 residues: CASSLSGQGNGYTF. CDR3 nucleotides: TGTGCCAGCAGCTTAAGTGGCCAGGGAAATGGCTACACCTTC. The gene calls are TRBV5-4 and TRBJ1-2; weak D call: TRBD1 (5 bases). Germline V gene lookup returns CDR1 SGHNT and CDR2 YYREEE (reference sequence). V was clipped by 2 bases and J by 6 bases, with 14 bases between them. CDR3 size: 14 residues.

This clone was seen a single time. The chain combines TRBV12-1 with TRBJ2-1. TRBV12-1 is recorded as a pseudogene. The CDR3 is 19 residues long. CDR3 DNA: TGTGCCAGCAGCTTTGGGGGACCCTCGGAAGTTTTACCCTACAATGAGCAGTTCTTC. This encodes CASSFGGPSEVLPYNEQFF.

The V call is TRBV27, the J call TRBJ2-7, with D perhaps given as TRBD1 or TRBD2 (5 bases each). Germline V gene sequence: CDR1 MNHEY, CDR2 SMNVEV (reference sequence). The ends were cut back, 2 bases at V and 9 bases at J, with 14 bases in the middle. The CDR3 consists of 13 residues. CDR3 DNA: TGTGCCAGCAGTTTACGCAGGGAGACTGTGCAGTACTTC. It translates to CASSLRRETVQYF.

J is TRBJ1-1 and V is TRBV6-5, with D maybe TRBD1 (6 bases). Germline V gene data show CDR1 as MNHEY and CDR2 as SVGAGI. The V and J ends lost 10 bases and 1 base respectively, with 13 bases between them. The CDR3 is made up of 13 amino acids. The CDR3 region has the DNA TGTGCCACTAGGGACACGACGAACACTGAAGCTTTCTTT. This gives the protein CATRDTTNTEAFF.

The V and J genes are TRBV10-3 and TRBJ2-3, with 10 bases identical to TRBD2. The V gene end was trimmed by 4 bases and the J gene end by 4 bases; junction bases not matched to a gene: 5. This CDR3 has 15 amino acids. Germline CDR1 ENHRY, CDR2 SYGVKD. The CDR3 DNA sequence: TGTGCCATCAGTGTTTCCAGCGGGGGGGCAGATACGCAGTATTTT. As protein: CAISVSSGGADTQYF.

The chain recombines TRBV18 with TRBJ1-1; 8 nucleotides align to TRBD1. Losses at the gene ends were 3 bases for V and 5 bases for J; bases not matched to a gene: 5. CDR3 length equals 14 residues. Germline CDR1 and CDR2: KGHSH and LQKENI. This CDR3 is CASSPGQGATEAFF. As DNA, the CDR3 is TGTGCCAGCTCACCTGGACAGGGTGCTACTGAAGCTTTCTTT.

The chain employs TRBV6-5 and TRBJ1-1; D is unclear. The germline V gene encodes CDR1 MNHEY and CDR2 SVGAGI. This CDR3 is 13 amino acids long. V gave up 6 bases and J gave up 0 bases, with 8 bases separating them. The CDR3 reads CASRGWVNTEAFF. DNA of the CDR3: TGTGCCAGCAGAGGGTGGGTGAACACTGAAGCTTTCTTT.

Here the CDR3 reads CASSLKGDRGSEAFF. CDR3 DNA sequence: TGTGCCAGCAGCTTGAAAGGGGACAGGGGATCGGAAGCTTTCTTT. The chain uses TRBV5-4 and TRBJ1-1; 10 nucleotides align to TRBD1. The CDR3 runs to 15 residues. In germline, CDR1 is SGHNT, CDR2 YYREEE (reference sequence). V gave up 1 base and J gave up 8 bases; unmatched junction bases: 8.